These 30 T cell receptor beta chains came from one sample sequenced in a study of OX40 agonist ivuxolimab in advanced cancers. This table comes from immunoSEQ multiplex PCR, and its TCRdb copy is limited to in-frame clones, with some not included. The data hold about 74,000 clones, with about 84% observed a single time. The sample consisted of CD4+ or CD8+ T cells sorted from blood, taken in a trial of the OX40 agonist ivuxolimab. Receptors were obtained from an adult with an advanced solid tumor such as melanoma, head and neck, liver or kidney cancer.

This clone was seen just once. The chain carries TRBV5-1 and TRBJ2-5; D not resolved. This CDR3 is 13 amino acids long. The V gene lost 3 bases and the J gene lost 3 bases, with 9 bases spanning the gap. CDR1 is SGHRS, CDR2 YFSETQ, per germline. CDR3 residues: CASSWNIEETQYF. CDR3 nucleotide sequence: TGCGCCAGCAGCTGGAATATCGAAGAGACCCAGTACTTC.

The rearrangement joins TRBV27 to TRBJ2-7; D is unclear. CDR1 and CDR2 from the germline V gene are MNHEY and SMNVEV (reference sequence). The CDR3 contains 14 residues. V was shortened by 1 base and J by 5 bases, with 12 bases between the two germline ends. The CDR3 spells CASSLWGVENEQYF. CDR3 DNA sequence: TGTGCCAGCAGTTTATGGGGTGTGGAGAACGAGCAGTACTTC.

This sequence joins TRBV2 and TRBJ2-2, with D unresolved. Per germline, CDR1 SNHLY and CDR2 FYNNEI. Trimming removed 7 bases from V and 7 bases from J, with 7 bases in between. The CDR3 length is 11 residues. The CDR3 sequence: CASTPYGELFF. CDR3 nucleotides: TGTGCCAGCACCCCCTACGGGGAGCTGTTTTTT.

The gene calls are TRBV6-6 and TRBJ2-5, with a weak D call TRBD2 (5 bases). The germline CDR1 and CDR2 sequences are MNHNY and SVGAGI (reference sequence). Trimming removed 5 bases at V and 4 bases at J, with 11 bases between. The CDR3 contains 13 residues. The CDR3 bases are TGTGCCAGCAGTGGGGAGTCCGGAGAGACCCAGTACTTC. The encoded protein is CASSGESGETQYF.

The chain is built from TRBV18 and TRBJ1-5; no firm D call. The CDR3 contains 14 residues. With 3 bases removed from V and 5 bases from J, the gap between germline ends came to 11 bases. CDR1 and CDR2 from the germline V gene are KGHSH and LQKENI. As DNA, the CDR3 is TGTGCCAGCTCACCCCCTTTTTCCTATCAGCCCCAGCATTTT. Translated: CASSPPFSYQPQHF.

This clone has just a few counts. The chain combines TRBV11-3 with TRBJ2-1; no reliable D call. The germline gives CDR1 SGHNT, CDR2 YENEEA. V was clipped by 1 base and J by 9 bases, with 10 bases between them. This CDR3 region has 13 residues. In DNA form, the CDR3 reads TGTGCCAGCAGCTTAGGCCGCTATAGTGAGCAGTTCTTC. Amino acid sequence: CASSLGRYSEQFF.

J is TRBJ2-3 and V is TRBV5-4; 14 nucleotides agree with TRBD2. The trim removed 4 bases at V and 8 bases at J, leaving 15 bases unmatched. CDR3 size: 18 residues. CDR1 and CDR2 (germline): SGHNT, YYREEE (reference sequence). The CDR3: CASSPGTSGGRVVATQYF. The CDR3 region has the DNA TGTGCCAGCAGCCCCGGGACTAGCGGGGGCCGGGTGGTTGCTACGCAGTATTTT.

The rearrangement links TRBV19 to TRBJ1-1; D is uncertain. This CDR3 comprises 15 residues. Germline V gene sequence: CDR1 LNHDA, CDR2 SQIVND (reference sequence). The germline V and J ends were trimmed by 5 bases and 3 bases, with 16 bases remaining between them. The CDR3 DNA follows: TGTGCCAGTAGTTTGTTTTTCGGCAGTGACACTGAAGCTTTCTTT. Translated, it gives CASSLFFGSDTEAFF.

The chain couples TRBV29-1 to TRBJ1-2, with 10 nucleotides matching TRBD1. In germline, CDR1 is SQVTM, CDR2 ANQGSEA. This CDR3 has 15 amino acids. V lost 3 bases and J lost 4; bases outside the gene matches: 8. As DNA, the CDR3 is TGCAGCGTTGAGTTGGGACAGGGGAGTAGCTATGGCTACACCTTC. It translates to CSVELGQGSSYGYTF.

The chain recombines TRBV5-1 with TRBJ2-1; D not certain. The V and J ends lost 0 bases and 5 bases respectively, with 15 bases between them. The germline CDR1 and CDR2 sequences are SGHRS and YFSETQ. The CDR3 loop spans 16 amino acids. In DNA, the CDR3 is TGCGCCAGCAGCTTGGGTTCTCGCAGAACCGACAATGAGCAGTTCTTC. Its protein product is CASSLGSRRTDNEQFF.

The V call is TRBV30, the J call TRBJ2-1; 7 bases align to TRBD2. V shed 5 bases and J 12 bases; nucleotides not matched to a gene: 16. The CDR3 is 14 residues long. Germline-derived CDR1 and CDR2 are GTSNPN and SVGIG (reference sequence). This chain's CDR3 is CAWVGLPHTKVQFF. Here the CDR3 DNA reads TGTGCCTGGGTGGGACTACCTCATACGAAGGTGCAGTTCTTC.

This sequence joins TRBV7-6 and TRBJ2-6; 7 bases map to TRBD1. Germline V lookup: CDR1 SGHVS, CDR2 FNYEAQ. V trimming: 4 bases; J trimming: 2 bases; junction bases outside the gene matches: 8. There are 17 residues in the CDR3. The DNA of the CDR3 is TGTGCCAGCAGCTCCCTGGCCGACAGGGCTGGGGCCAACGTCCTGACTTTC. Protein product: CASSSLADRAGANVLTF.

The V gene is TRBV19, the J gene TRBJ1-5; 8 bases fit TRBD1. There are 16 residues in the CDR3. V was clipped by 4 bases and J by 2 bases; unmatched bases: 7. Germline V gene lookup returns CDR1 LNHDA and CDR2 SQIVND (reference sequence). CDR3 nucleotide sequence: TGTGCCAGTAGTACAGGACAGGGATGGGGCAATCAGCCCCAGCATTTT. Its protein product is CASSTGQGWGNQPQHF.

The CDR3 DNA reads as TGTGCCAGTAGTACTCGACAGGCCGTAGTGAAGACCCAGTACTTC. Protein sequence: CASSTRQAVVKTQYF. The rearrangement links TRBV19 to TRBJ2-5, with a weak D call TRBD1 (6 bases). The germline V gene has CDR1 LNHDA and CDR2 SQIVND (reference sequence). Deletions cut 4 bases from V and 6 bases from J, with 18 bases between. The CDR3 has 15 residues.

This rearrangement joins TRBV7-9 to TRBJ2-6, with D possibly matching TRBD1 (5 bases). The CDR3 runs 18 residues. V lost 5 bases and J 4 bases, leaving 21 bases between the germline ends. The germline V gene has CDR1 SEHNR and CDR2 FQNEAQ (reference sequence). The CDR3 here is CASSLPSTASDGANVLTF. Written as DNA, the CDR3 is TGTGCCAGCAGCCTCCCTTCGACAGCCTCGGACGGGGCCAACGTCCTGACTTTC.

The V and J genes are TRBV5-4 and TRBJ2-2; 8 bases map to TRBD1. Germline trimming cut 3 bases from V and 5 bases from J; bases unmatched to any gene: 6. This CDR3 has 15 residues. CDR1 is SGHNT, CDR2 YYREEE, per germline (reference sequence). The CDR3 DNA is TGTGCCAGCAGCTCCTGGACAGGGCGGACCGGGGAGCTGTTTTTT. Protein sequence: CASSSWTGRTGELFF. Looking up the rest from reference TRBV5-4 and TRBJ2-2 gives the full variable domain: ETGVTQSPTHLIKTRGQQVTLRCSSQSGHNTVSWYQQALGQGPQFIFQYYREEENGRGNFPPRFSGLQFPNYSSELNVNALELDDSALYLCASSSWTGRTGELFFGEGSRLTVL.

The DNA for the CDR3 is TGTGCCAGCAGTTTATCGATCTCCTACGAGCAGTACTTC. Protein sequence: CASSLSISYEQYF. The rearrangement links TRBV27 to TRBJ2-7; D gene ambiguous. Germline V lookup: CDR1 MNHEY, CDR2 SMNVEV (reference sequence). Deletions cut 0 bases from V and 0 bases from J, with 3 bases between. The CDR3 runs to 13 residues.

This clone appeared a single time. This chain uses TRBV5-8 with TRBJ2-4, with D uncertain. CDR1 is SGHTS and CDR2 is YDEGEE in the germline V gene. V lost 0 bases, J lost 8 bases, and 15 bases lay in between. This CDR3 is built from 15 residues. For the CDR3, the DNA is TGTGCCAGCAGCTTGGGGTCCCTCCCCGAAGACATTCAGTACTTC. It yields the protein CASSLGSLPEDIQYF.

The rearrangement joins TRBV6-5 to TRBJ2-1; 7 bases are a match to TRBD1. V was pared by 11 bases and J by 1 base, with 11 bases of the junction left unmatched. The CDR3 is 15 amino acids. Per the germline V gene, CDR1 is MNHEY and CDR2 is SVGAGI. CDR3: CAAATGTASYNEQFF. The CDR3 DNA reads as TGTGCCGCCGCAACCGGGACAGCTTCCTACAATGAGCAGTTCTTC.

The J gene is TRBJ2-5, the V gene TRBV11-2; tentatively, D is TRBD1 or TRBD2 (5 bases each). Trimming cost V 5 bases and J 5 bases, with 15 bases left between them. The CDR3 is 14 residues long. Germline V gene lookup returns CDR1 SGHAT and CDR2 FQNNGV. Here the CDR3 DNA reads TGTGCCAGCAGCCCTGAGCGAGGGGTGGAGACCCAGTACTTC. Amino acid sequence: CASSPERGVETQYF.

The chain couples TRBV6-1 to TRBJ1-6; D is unclear. Per the germline V gene, CDR1 is MNHNS and CDR2 is SASEGT. The CDR3 has 14 amino acids. V was trimmed by 4 bases and J by 5 bases, leaving 9 bases between them. The CDR3 nucleotides read TGTGCCAGCAGTGTTAGCAAAAATAATTCACCCCTCCACTTT. Its translation is CASSVSKNNSPLHF.

In its sample, this clone was seen once. V gene TRBV5-8 combines with J gene TRBJ1-2, with a weak D call TRBD1 (5 bases). The germline CDR1 and CDR2 sequences are SGHTS and YDEGEE. This CDR3 comprises 17 residues. Deletions cut 0 bases from V and 1 base from J, with 16 bases between. CDR3 loop: CASSLAPDGTLNYGYTF. In DNA, the CDR3 is TGTGCCAGCAGCTTGGCCCCGGATGGGACTCTTAACTATGGCTACACCTTC.

This chain joins TRBV7-2 and TRBJ2-2; D might be TRBD1 or TRBD2, each matching 5 bases. This CDR3 has 14 residues. Germline V gene data show CDR1 as SGHTA and CDR2 as FQGNSA. The V and J ends lost 5 bases and 6 bases respectively, with 13 bases between them. CDR3 bases: TGTGCCAGCAGCCCCGGGACCCACTCCGGGGAGCTGTTTTTT. Encoded protein: CASSPGTHSGELFF.

This chain links TRBV5-4 with TRBJ2-5; possibly TRBD2 for D (6 bases). The CDR3 runs 15 residues. The ends were cut back, 2 bases at V and 11 bases at J, with 22 bases in the middle. The germline gives CDR1 SGHNT, CDR2 YYREEE (reference sequence). For the CDR3, the DNA is TGTGCCAGCAGCTTTAATTATGGAGGGAAGAGTGAGCAGTACTTC. Translated, it gives CASSFNYGGKSEQYF.

This clone was seen a handful of times. V gene TRBV25-1 combines with J gene TRBJ1-6; D remains ambiguous. Germline CDR1 is MGHDK and CDR2 is SYGVNS. The CDR3 loop spans 12 amino acids. Trimming took 5 bases from V and 6 from J, leaving 5 bases between them. The CDR3 coding sequence is TGTGCCAGCAGTTTGGTTAATTCACCCCTCCACTTT. Its translation is CASSLVNSPLHF.

This clone was detected a few times. The V and J genes are TRBV6-1 and TRBJ1-4; 10 bases match TRBD1. The length of the CDR3 is 13 residues. V lost 9 bases to trimming and J lost 7 bases; unmatched junction nucleotides: 5. Germline V gives CDR1 MNHNS, CDR2 SASEGT. CDR3 sequence reads: CASKTGGGEKLFF. The CDR3 DNA follows: TGTGCCAGTAAGACAGGGGGCGGTGAAAAACTGTTTTTT.

This clone was found once. This chain uses TRBV7-2 with TRBJ2-1, with 8 bases aligning to TRBD2. The CDR3 is 15 residues long. The V segment lost 1 base and the J segment 3 bases; nucleotides outside the gene matches: 2. CDR1 is SGHTA and CDR2 is FQGNSA in the germline V gene. In DNA form, the CDR3 reads TGTGCCAGCAGCTTAGGGAGCGGGAGCTACAATGAGCAGTTCTTC. It translates to CASSLGSGSYNEQFF.

The chain employs TRBV9 and TRBJ1-1; weak D call: TRBD1 (6 bases). Trimming took 4 bases from V and 2 from J, leaving 15 bases between them. CDR3 length: 15 amino acids. The germline V gene has CDR1 SGDLS and CDR2 YYNGEE. CDR3 DNA: TGTGCCAGCAGCTCAAGAGGGGGAGGAAACACTGAAGCTTTCTTT. It yields the protein CASSSRGGGNTEAFF.

This chain joins TRBV7-2 and TRBJ2-7, with D uncertain. This CDR3 contains 15 residues. In germline, CDR1 is SGHTA, CDR2 FQGNSA. V gave up 1 base and J gave up 2 bases, with 12 bases separating them. As DNA, the CDR3 is TGTGCCAGCAGCTTAGAGGGTAGAAAGACCTACGAGCAGTACTTC. Its translation is CASSLEGRKTYEQYF.

V and J are TRBV30 and TRBJ2-7; no clear D. The CDR3 spans 11 residues. V was shortened by 2 bases and J by 4 bases, with 6 bases between the two germline ends. Germline-derived CDR1 and CDR2 are GTSNPN and SVGIG (reference sequence). The CDR3 DNA follows: TGTGCCTGGAGTTCCGTTTACGAGCAGTACTTC. It codes for CAWSSVYEQYF.